This T cell receptor beta chain was captured in a study of T cell responses to AZD1222 COVID-19 vaccine. Whole-study results and caveats: Baseline seropositives among AZD1222 recipients totaled only five or six.

Second doses at about 4 or about 12 weeks were pooled. The sample holds one count of this clone. The antigen is not known. The germline gives CDR1 LGHDT, CDR2 YNNKEL (reference sequence). The V gene lost 4 bases and the J gene lost 4 bases, with 10 bases spanning the gap. The CDR3 runs 13 residues. TCRdb keeps only in-frame clones here, not all; method: immunoSEQ multiplex PCR. The sample contains about 160,000 clones, around nine tenths of which appear only once. This specimen consisted of peripheral blood, obtained 28 days after the second AZD1222 dose. The source is an adult who received the AZD1222 COVID-19 vaccine. V is TRBV3-1 (or the pseudogene TRBV3-2) and J is TRBJ1-1; D is unresolved. The chain's CDR3 is CASSRTPGTEAFF. The DNA for the CDR3 is TGTGCCAGCAGCCGGACTCCGGGCACTGAAGCTTTCTTT.